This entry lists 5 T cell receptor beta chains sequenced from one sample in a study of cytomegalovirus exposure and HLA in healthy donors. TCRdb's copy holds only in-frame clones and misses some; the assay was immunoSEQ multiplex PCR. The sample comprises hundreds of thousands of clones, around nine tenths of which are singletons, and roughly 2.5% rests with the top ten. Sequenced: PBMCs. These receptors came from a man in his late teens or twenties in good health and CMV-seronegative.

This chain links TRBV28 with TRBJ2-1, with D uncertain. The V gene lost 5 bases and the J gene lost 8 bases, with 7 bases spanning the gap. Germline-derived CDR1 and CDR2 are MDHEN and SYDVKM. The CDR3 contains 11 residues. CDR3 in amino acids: CASSNSYEQFF. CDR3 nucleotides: TGTGCCAGCAGTAACAGTTATGAGCAGTTCTTC.

The CDR3 DNA reads TGTGCCAGCAGAACAGGGTACGAGCAGTACTTC. Encoded protein: CASRTGYEQYF. V gene TRBV7-9 combines with J gene TRBJ2-7, with a weak D call TRBD1 (6 bases). The V gene's germline CDR1 is SEHNR and CDR2 FQNEAQ (reference sequence). V lost 6 bases and J 4 bases, leaving 7 bases between the germline ends. The CDR3 totals 11 residues. Based on the CDR3 plus reference TRBV7-9 and TRBJ2-7, the full variable domain is DTGVSQNPRHKITKRGQNVTFRCDPISEHNRLYWYRQTLGQGPEFLTYFQNEAQLEKSRLLSDRFSAERPKGSFSTLEIQRTEQGDSAMYLCASRTGYEQYFGPGTRLTVT.

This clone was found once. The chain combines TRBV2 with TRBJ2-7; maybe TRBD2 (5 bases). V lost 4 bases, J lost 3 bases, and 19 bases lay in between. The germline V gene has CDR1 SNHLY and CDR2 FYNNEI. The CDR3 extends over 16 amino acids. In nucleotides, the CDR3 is TGTGCCAGCAGTGGGACGGCCAGCGGATTAGGCTACGAGCAGTACTTC. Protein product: CASSGTASGLGYEQYF.

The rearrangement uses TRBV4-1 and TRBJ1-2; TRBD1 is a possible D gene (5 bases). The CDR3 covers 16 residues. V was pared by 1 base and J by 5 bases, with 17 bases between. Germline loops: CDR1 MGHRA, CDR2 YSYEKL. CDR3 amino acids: CASSQAGGFGPYGYTF. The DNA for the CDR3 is TGCGCCAGCAGCCAAGCCGGGGGTTTTGGCCCATATGGCTACACCTTC.

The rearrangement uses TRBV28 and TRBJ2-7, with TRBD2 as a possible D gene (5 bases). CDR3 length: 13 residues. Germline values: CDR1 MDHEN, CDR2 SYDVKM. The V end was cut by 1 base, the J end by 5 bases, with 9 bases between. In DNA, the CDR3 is TGTGCCAGCAGTTTATCGGGGTTCAACGAGCAGTACTTC. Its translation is CASSLSGFNEQYF.